What follows describes a single T cell receptor beta chain. The antigen is not known. The record originates from a study of cytomegalovirus exposure and HLA in healthy donors. Study results and limitations: In a later analysis, parvovirus B19, influenza, CMV and Epstein-Barr virus appeared linked to several top co-occurrence clusters.

V lost 3 bases, J lost 4 bases, and 12 bases lay in between. This CDR3 region has 14 residues. Germline V gene lookup returns CDR1 SGHAT and CDR2 FQNNGV. The primer mix had 60 Vbeta and 13 Jbeta primers. Here immunoSEQ multiplex PCR was the method, and the copy in TCRdb shows in-frame clones only, minus some. Here the sample spans 150,000 to 200,000 clones, approximately 80% being singletons. Sequenced material: PBMCs. The sequence was obtained from a woman aged 25 to 39 in good health and CMV-seronegative. The rearrangement joins TRBV11-2 to TRBJ2-5; tentative D call: TRBD2 (6 bases). The CDR3 region is CASSLGGSRETQYF. CDR3 sequence (DNA): TGTGCCAGCAGCTTGGGGGGTTCAAGAGAGACCCAGTACTTC.